This T cell receptor (beta chain) was captured in a study of blood T cell repertoires in COVID-19. Study context: Samples of COVID-19 (acute and convalescent) were obtained from the United States, Italy and Spain. T cells, B-cell-depleted T cells, or PBMCs supplied cDNA or gDNA.

Donors were grouped by their self-reported clinical history. Trimming took off 5 bases at V and 2 bases at J, with 15 bases between the two ends. In germline, CDR1 is MGHRA, CDR2 YSYEKL. This CDR3 comprises 16 residues. The table came from immunoSEQ multiplex PCR; TCRdb's copy has only in-frame clones and leaves some out. Among more than 250,000 clones, 80% to 90% were seen once, and the ten largest hold roughly 2%. This receptor was obtained from a man aged 25 to 40 who had recovered from COVID-19. Sequencing used PBMCs or T cells enriched from blood (not recorded which). The chain joins TRBV4-1 to TRBJ2-2, with a weak D call TRBD1 (6 bases). The CDR3 DNA is TGCGCCAGCAGCAATGAAGACAGGTCAAACACCGGGGAGCTGTTTTTT. Translated: CASSNEDRSNTGELFF.